A selection of T cell receptor beta chains follows, all from one sample in a study of T cell responses to AZD1222 COVID-19 vaccine. The method was immunoSEQ multiplex PCR; TCRdb's version includes in-frame clones alone and lacks a portion of them. The repertoire holds some 99,000 clones, around 90% seen once, with approximately 5% in the top ten. The input for sequencing was peripheral blood, taken on day 0 of AZD1222 vaccination. These receptors all come from an adult in good health. The CDR3 runs from the conserved cysteine through the conserved F or W. Each record gives: V gene, CDR3 protein.

V gene: TRBV4-1
CDR3 protein: CASSQEAGFGNTIYF

V gene: TRBV28
CDR3 protein: CASSPPFTEAFF

V gene: TRBV3-1/TRBV3-2
CDR3 protein: CASSPTQTRDEKLFF

V gene: TRBV10-1
CDR3 protein: CASSESRGGNYEQYF

V gene: TRBV4-1
CDR3 protein: CASSQERTTDTQYF

V gene: TRBV6-2/TRBV6-3
CDR3 protein: CASSSLGGQETQYF

V gene: TRBV19
CDR3 protein: CASSMNGRANGELFF

V gene: TRBV4-2
CDR3 protein: CASSQGGQMNTEAFF

V gene: TRBV2
CDR3 protein: CASRVTGGHEKLFF

V gene: TRBV6-2/TRBV6-3
CDR3 protein: CASSRHDTVEGLFF

V gene: TRBV5-6
CDR3 protein: CASSRTGVNQPQHF

V gene: TRBV4-1
CDR3 protein: CASSQVGAATDTQYF

V gene: TRBV4-2
CDR3 protein: CASSQGSAGANQPQHF

V gene: TRBV19
CDR3 protein: CASRSGGLGTEAFF

V gene: TRBV18
CDR3 protein: CASSPGQGVRNTEAFF

V gene: TRBV28
CDR3 protein: CASSPGTSSNEQYF

V gene: TRBV19
CDR3 protein: CASKDRGMIQPQHF

V gene: TRBV24-1
CDR3 protein: CATSDPQGGNQPQHF

V gene: TRBV5-1
CDR3 protein: CASSPSTATSTDTQYF